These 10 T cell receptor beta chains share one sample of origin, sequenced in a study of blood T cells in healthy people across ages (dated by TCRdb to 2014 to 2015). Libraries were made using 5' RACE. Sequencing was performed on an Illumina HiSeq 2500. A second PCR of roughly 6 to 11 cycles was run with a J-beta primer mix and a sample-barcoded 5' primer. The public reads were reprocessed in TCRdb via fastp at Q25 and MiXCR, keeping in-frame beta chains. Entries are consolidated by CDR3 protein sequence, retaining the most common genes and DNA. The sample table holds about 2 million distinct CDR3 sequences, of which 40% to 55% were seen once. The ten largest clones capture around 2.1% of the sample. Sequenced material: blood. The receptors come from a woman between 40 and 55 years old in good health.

CDR3 region: CASSLGTEVDYEQYF. CDR3 bases: TGTGCCAGCAGCTTGGGTACAGAAGTCGACTACGAGCAGTACTTC. The chain couples TRBV5-6 to TRBJ2-7; unclear D gene. This CDR3 comprises 15 residues. Germline assignment: CDR1 SGHDT and CDR2 YYEEEE. The V and J ends lost 0 bases and 3 bases respectively, with 13 bases between them.

The CDR3 region is CASAFQGGNSPLHF. The DNA for the CDR3 is TGTGCCAGCGCCTTTCAGGGGGGAAATTCACCCCTCCACTTT. The chain uses TRBV12-3 or TRBV12-4 and TRBJ1-6, with TRBD1 matching 7 bases. V shed 8 bases, J shed 7 bases, and the junction held 8 bases outside the gene matches. This CDR3 has 14 amino acids.

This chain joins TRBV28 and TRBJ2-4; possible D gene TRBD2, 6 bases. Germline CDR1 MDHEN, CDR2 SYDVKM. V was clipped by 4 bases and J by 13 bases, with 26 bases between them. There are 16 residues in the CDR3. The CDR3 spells CASSSTSGLLPREQYF. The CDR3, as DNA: TGTGCCAGCAGTTCCACCTCCGGGCTACTACCACGGGAGCAGTACTTC.

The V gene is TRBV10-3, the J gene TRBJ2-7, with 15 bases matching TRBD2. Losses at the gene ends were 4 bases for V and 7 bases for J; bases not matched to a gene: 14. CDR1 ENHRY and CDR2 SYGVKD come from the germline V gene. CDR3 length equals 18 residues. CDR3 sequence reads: CAISGTSGGAVGYNEQYF. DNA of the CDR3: TGTGCCATCAGTGGGACTAGCGGGGGGGCCGTCGGATACAATGAGCAGTACTTC.

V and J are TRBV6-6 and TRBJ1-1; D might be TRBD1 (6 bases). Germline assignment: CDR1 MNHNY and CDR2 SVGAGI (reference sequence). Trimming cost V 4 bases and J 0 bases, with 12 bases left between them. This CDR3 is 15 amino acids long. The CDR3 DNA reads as TGTGCCAGCAGTTCCATTGGACAGATGAACACTGAAGCTTTCTTT. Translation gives CASSSIGQMNTEAFF.

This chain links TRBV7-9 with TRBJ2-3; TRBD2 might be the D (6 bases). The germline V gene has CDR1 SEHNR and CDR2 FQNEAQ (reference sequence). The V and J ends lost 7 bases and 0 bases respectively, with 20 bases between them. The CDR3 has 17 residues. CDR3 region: CASTYRTKGLSTDTQYF. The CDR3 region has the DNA TGTGCCAGCACCTATCGGACTAAGGGCCTTAGCACAGATACGCAGTATTTT.

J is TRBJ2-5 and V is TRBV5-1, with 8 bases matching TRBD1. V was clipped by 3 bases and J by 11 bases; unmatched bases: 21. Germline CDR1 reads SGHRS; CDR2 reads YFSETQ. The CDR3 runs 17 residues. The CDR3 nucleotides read TGCGCCAGCAGCTCGGGACAGGTAGTTGGTACGCGGCGTGGGCAGTACTTC. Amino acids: CASSSGQVVGTRRGQYF.

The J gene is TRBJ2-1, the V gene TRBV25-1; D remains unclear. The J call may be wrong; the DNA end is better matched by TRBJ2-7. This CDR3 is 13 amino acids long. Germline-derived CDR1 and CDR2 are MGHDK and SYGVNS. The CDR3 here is CASRDYSYNEQYF. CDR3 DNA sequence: TGTGCCAGCAGGGATTACTCCTACAATGAGCAGTACTTC.

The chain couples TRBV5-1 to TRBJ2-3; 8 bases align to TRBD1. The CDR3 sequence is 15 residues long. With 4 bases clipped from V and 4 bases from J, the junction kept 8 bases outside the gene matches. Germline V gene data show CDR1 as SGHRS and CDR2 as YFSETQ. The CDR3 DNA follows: TGCGCCAGCAGCCGCCAGGGGGCGCAGGCAGATACGCAGTATTTT. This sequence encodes CASSRQGAQADTQYF.

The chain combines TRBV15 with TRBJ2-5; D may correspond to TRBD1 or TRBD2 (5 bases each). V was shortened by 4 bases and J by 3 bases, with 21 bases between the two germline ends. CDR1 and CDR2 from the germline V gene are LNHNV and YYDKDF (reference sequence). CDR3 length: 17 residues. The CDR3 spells CATSKIGGLGTEETQYF. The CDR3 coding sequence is TGTGCCACCAGCAAGATAGGTGGCTTAGGGACGGAAGAGACCCAGTACTTC.